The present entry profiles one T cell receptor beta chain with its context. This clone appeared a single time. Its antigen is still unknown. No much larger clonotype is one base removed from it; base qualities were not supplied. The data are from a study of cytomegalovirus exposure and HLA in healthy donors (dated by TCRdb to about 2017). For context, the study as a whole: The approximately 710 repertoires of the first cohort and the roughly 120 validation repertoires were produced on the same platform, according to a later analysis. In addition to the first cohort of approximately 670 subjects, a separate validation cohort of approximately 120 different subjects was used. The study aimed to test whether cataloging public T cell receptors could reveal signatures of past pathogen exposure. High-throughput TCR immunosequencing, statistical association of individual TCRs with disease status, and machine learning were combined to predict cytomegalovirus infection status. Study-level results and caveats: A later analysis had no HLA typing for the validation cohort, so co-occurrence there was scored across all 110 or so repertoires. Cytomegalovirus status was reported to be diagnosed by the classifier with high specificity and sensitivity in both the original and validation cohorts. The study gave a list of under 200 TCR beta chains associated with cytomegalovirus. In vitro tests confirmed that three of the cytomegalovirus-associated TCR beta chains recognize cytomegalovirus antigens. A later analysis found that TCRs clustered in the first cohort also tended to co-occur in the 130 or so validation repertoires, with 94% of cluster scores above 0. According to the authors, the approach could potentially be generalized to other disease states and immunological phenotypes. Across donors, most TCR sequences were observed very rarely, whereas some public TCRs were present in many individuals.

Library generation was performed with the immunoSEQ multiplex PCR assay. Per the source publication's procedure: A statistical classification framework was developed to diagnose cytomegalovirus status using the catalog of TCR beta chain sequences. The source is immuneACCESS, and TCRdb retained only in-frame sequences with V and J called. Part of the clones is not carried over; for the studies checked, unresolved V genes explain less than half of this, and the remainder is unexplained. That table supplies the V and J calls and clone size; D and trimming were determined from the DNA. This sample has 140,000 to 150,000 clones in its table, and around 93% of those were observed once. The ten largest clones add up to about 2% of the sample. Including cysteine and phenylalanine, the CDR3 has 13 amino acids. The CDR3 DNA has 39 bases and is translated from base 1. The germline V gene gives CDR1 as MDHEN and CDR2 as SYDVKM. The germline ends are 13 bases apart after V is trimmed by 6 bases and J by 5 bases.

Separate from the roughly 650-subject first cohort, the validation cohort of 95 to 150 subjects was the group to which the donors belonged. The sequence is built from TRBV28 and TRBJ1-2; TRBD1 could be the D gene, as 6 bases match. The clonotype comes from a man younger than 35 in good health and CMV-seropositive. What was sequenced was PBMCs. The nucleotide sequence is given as TGTGCCAGCAGGTATACAGGGTTTTATGGCTACACCTTC. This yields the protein CASRYTGFYGYTF.